This T cell receptor (beta chain) was retrieved from a study of T cells expressing NK-cell markers. For the study at large: According to the study, TCR beta repertoires originated from sorted CD3+CD56+NKG2C+, CD3+CD56+NKG2C- and CD3+CD56-NKG2C+ T cells. The study, taken as a whole, reports: Dominance of the CD3+CD56-NKG2C+ fraction by these clonotypes also held in several donors.

The CDR3 has 14 amino acids. Germline CDR1 is SEHNR and CDR2 is FQNEAQ (reference sequence). From the 5' RACE reads, TCRdb lists one entry per CDR3 protein and no DNA. This specimen shows 150,000 to 200,000 distinct CDR3 sequences; the ten leading clones hold around 20%. Worth noting for this clonotype: Its cognate antigen is unknown.

This chain connects TRBV7-9 to TRBJ2-7; TCRdb returns TRBD1, unconfirmable since there is no DNA. The specimen was blood T cells: a sorted CD56 or NKG2C T cell subset, CD4+ or CD8+ T cells, or bulk PBMC T cells (not recorded which). The receptor's source is a woman aged 18-70 years in good health. CDR3 in amino acids: CASDRTGNSYEQYF.